This T cell receptor (beta chain) was captured by sequencing in a study of blood T cell repertoires in COVID-19 (dated by TCRdb to about 2020). Study-level background: Samples covering the acute and convalescent phases of COVID-19 were provided by collaborators in the United States, Italy and Spain. The material from the prospective study consisted of cDNA or gDNA derived from T cells, B-cell-depleted T cells, or PBMCs. Deeply sampled blood TCRbeta repertoires from subjects exposed to, actively infected with, or recovered from COVID-19 were included in the dataset. A freely available public database, intended as a resource for researchers studying the immune response to SARS-CoV-2, is where the repertoires were released. The samples were drawn from the first 160 participants of the ongoing ImmuneRACE study and from about 1,200 subjects provided by 6 global collaborators. The sample metadata nearly always contained a de-identified subject ID, COVID-19 status, age in years and sex. Where HLA class I and class II types were available, the types were taken from metadata supplied by the sample provider, not from assay-based typing. What the work shows at the level of the full study, not this receptor alone: The amount of clinical and demographic metadata varied by source and participant and was provided uncurated.

About this clone: Its antigen is not yet known. No base quality values were provided; no much bigger clone lies one nucleotide off.

TCRbeta CDR3 regions were amplified from genomic DNA by means of the immunoSEQ Assay, a bias-controlled multiplex PCR. From the authors' description of their analysis: Within the assay, amplification of reference gene primers was used to estimate how many nucleated cells each sample contained. Sequence reads were collapsed and filtered to measure the absolute abundance of every unique TCRbeta CDR3 rearrangement. Productive Simpson clonality was computed per sample as the square root of Simpson's diversity index over productive rearrangements. TCRdb mirrors the immuneACCESS table, restricted to in-frame sequences. Some clones are absent from its copies; in checked studies, under half trace to an unresolved V gene, and the reason for the others is unknown. V and J calls plus clone size are reproduced from that table; the DNA served to infer D and trimming. The sample table holds more than 85,000 clones, of which nearly 90% were seen once. The ten largest clones take up 2% of the sample.

Whole blood was collected in K2EDTA tubes by collaborating institutions according to the institutions' own protocols. Collaborator samples were shipped for TCRbeta analysis as frozen whole blood, isolated PBMCs, or DNA extracted from either sample type. Input material: peripheral blood. The clonotype originates from a man between 50 and 59 years old with active COVID-19.

The CDR3 reads CASSQDLLAPNEQFF. The DNA is as follows: TGTGCCAGCAGCCAAGATTTACTAGCTCCCAATGAGCAGTTCTTC. Recombination connected TRBV4-2 to TRBJ2-1; the D gene is possibly TRBD2, with 6 bases matching. Trimming removed 0 bases from V and 6 bases from J, leaving 12 bases between the germline ends. The CDR3 holds 15 amino acids from the cysteine to the phenylalanine. Left in the record is the CDR3 DNA by itself, 45 bases read in frame from the first base. The germline V gene sets CDR1 to LGHNA and CDR2 to YNFKEQ.